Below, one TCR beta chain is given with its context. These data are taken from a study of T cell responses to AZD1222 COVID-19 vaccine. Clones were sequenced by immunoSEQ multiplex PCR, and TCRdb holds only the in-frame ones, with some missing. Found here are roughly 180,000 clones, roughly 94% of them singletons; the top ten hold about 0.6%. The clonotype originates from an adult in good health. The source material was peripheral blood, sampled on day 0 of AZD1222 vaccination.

CDR3 residues: CAWIGPLNTEAFF. The DNA of the CDR3 is TGTGCCTGGATTGGGCCTTTGAACACTGAAGCTTTCTTT. This chain connects TRBV30 to TRBJ1-1, with D unclear. Per the germline V gene, CDR1 is GTSNPN and CDR2 is SVGIG (reference sequence). The CDR3 contains 13 residues. With 4 bases removed from V and 0 bases from J, the gap between germline ends came to 9 bases.